This T cell receptor beta chain is from a study of beta chain features in type 1 diabetes. General study points: Moderate yet significant TCRB CDR3 shortening was seen in Type 1 diabetes patients in all four CD4+ subsets.

As every portion of the isolated RNA was reverse transcribed, the sequencing read expressed TCRB transcripts. Produced via immunoSEQ multiplex PCR; TCRdb's table is partial and in-frame only. This sample yields about 230,000 clones, of which 16% are seen a single time; 0.085% belongs to the top ten. The CDR3 sequence is 15 residues long. Germline assignment: CDR1 SQVTM and CDR2 ANQGSEA. Unmatched junction bases numbered 7, after V lost 4 bases and J lost 5 bases. This clone was observed a handful of times. Its antigen is as yet unknown. The receptor was isolated from a man younger than 40 with type 1 diabetes. J is TRBJ2-1 and V is TRBV29-1; TRBD2 aligns across 11 bases. The sample comprised naive CD4+ T cells from blood. The CDR3 region is CSVVGQGLADNEQFF. CDR3 DNA sequence: TGCAGCGTTGTCGGTCAGGGACTAGCGGACAATGAGCAGTTCTTC.